One and the same sample provided the 15 T cell receptor beta chains below, sequenced in a study of T cell repertoires in cytomegalovirus infection. These TCRs are of unknown antigen specificity. MiXCR, applied by TCRdb to the reads, yields one record per CDR3 protein. The table lists about 25,000 distinct CDR3 sequences, 20% to 25% of them singletons. The sample was CD8+ T cells from cultured PBMCs, taken from culture after CMV antigen stimulation. The receptor source for this set is a human donor in good health (CMV status not recorded). Some clones in this sample may be carry-over from other donors' samples.

This clonotype was recorded at least ten times. This sequence joins TRBV7-8 and TRBJ1-2; TRBD1 agrees at 7 bases. Trimming removed 5 bases from V and 4 bases from J; junction bases left unmatched: 4. Germline values: CDR1 SGHVS, CDR2 FQNEAQ. The CDR3 is made up of 13 amino acids. DNA for the CDR3: TGTGCCAGCAGCCGAGGGGGCGGCTATGGCTACACCTTC. Translating gives CASSRGGGYGYTF. The variable domain in full, with the rest retrieved from reference TRBV7-8 and TRBJ1-2, is GAGVSQSPRYKVAKRGQDVALRCDPISGHVSLFWYQQALGQGPEFLTYFQNEAQLDKSGLPSDRFFAERPEGSVSTLKIQRTQQEDSAVYLCASSRGGGYGYTFGSGTRLTVV.

The rearrangement links TRBV12-3 or TRBV12-4 to TRBJ2-7, with 7 bases matching TRBD1. This CDR3 has 14 residues. V trimming: 6 bases; J trimming: 0 bases; junction bases outside the gene matches: 5. The CDR3 is CASRKTGSSYEQYF. The CDR3 DNA reads TGTGCCAGCAGGAAGACAGGGAGCTCCTACGAGCAGTACTTC.

This rearrangement joins TRBV4-2 to TRBJ1-1; D remains unclear. This CDR3 is built from 15 residues. Deletions cut 2 bases from V and 1 base from J, with 11 bases between. Germline V gene data show CDR1 as LGHNA and CDR2 as YNFKEQ. This CDR3 reads CASSQTLQRNTEAFF. CDR3 bases: TGTGCCAGCAGCCAAACCCTACAAAGGAACACTGAAGCTTTCTTT.

This clonotype was recorded a few times. This sequence joins TRBV28 and TRBJ2-3, with 8 bases identical to TRBD2. The junction had 15 bases not matched to a gene; V was cut back by 3 bases and J by 4 bases. The germline gives CDR1 MDHEN, CDR2 SYDVKM. The CDR3 is made up of 18 amino acids. CDR3 sequence reads: CASSLELPPGGRPDTQYF. The DNA for the CDR3 is TGTGCCAGCAGTTTGGAGCTCCCTCCGGGGGGGCGTCCAGATACGCAGTATTTT.

In its sample, this clonotype was seen a few times. The gene calls are TRBV6-8 and TRBJ1-1; D is ambiguous. Germline V gene lookup returns CDR1 MNHGY and CDR2 SAAAGT. The CDR3 covers 15 residues. Trimming left V 0 bases short and J 1 base short, with 9 bases between. Here the CDR3 reads CASSYSIAGNTEAFF. The CDR3 DNA follows: TGTGCCAGCAGTTACTCGATTGCAGGGAACACTGAAGCTTTCTTT.

The chain recombines TRBV4-1 with TRBJ2-1, with D perhaps matching TRBD2 (5 bases). The CDR3 totals 14 residues. Trimming took off 4 bases at V and 3 bases at J, with 10 bases between the two ends. Germline CDR1 reads MGHRA; CDR2 reads YSYEKL. The CDR3 is CASSPGVGYNEQFF. As DNA, the CDR3 is TGCGCCAGCAGCCCCGGGGTGGGCTACAATGAGCAGTTCTTC.

J is TRBJ2-3 and V is TRBV15; no clear D gene. The V end was cut by 5 bases, the J end by 6 bases, with 9 bases between. CDR3 length: 12 residues. Per germline, CDR1 LNHNV and CDR2 YYDKDF (reference sequence). For the CDR3, the DNA is TGTGCCACCAGCGCTCCGGTGGATACGCAGTATTTT. Amino acid sequence: CATSAPVDTQYF. Full variable domain (outside the CDR3, taken from reference TRBV15 and TRBJ2-3): DAMVIQNPRYQVTQFGKPVTLSCSQTLNHNVMYWYQQKSSQAPKLLFHYYDKDFNNEADTPDNFQSRRPNTSFCFLDIRSPGLGDTAMYLCATSAPVDTQYFGPGTRLTVL.

Only a few counts were recorded for this clonotype. V and J are TRBV28 and TRBJ1-4; D might be TRBD1 (5 bases). Looked up from germline, CDR1 is MDHEN and CDR2 is SYDVKM. CDR3 length: 17 residues. Trimming removed 6 bases at V and 5 bases at J, with 22 bases between. This CDR3 is CASSWMGELPENEKLFF. The CDR3, as DNA: TGTGCCAGCAGCTGGATGGGGGAACTTCCCGAGAATGAAAAACTGTTTTTT.

The genes are TRBV2 and TRBJ2-7, with a weak D call TRBD2 (6 bases). This CDR3 comprises 14 residues. The ends were cut back, 4 bases at V and 1 base at J, with 11 bases in the middle. Germline V lookup: CDR1 SNHLY, CDR2 FYNNEI. The CDR3 reads CASSGGLFSYEQYF. The CDR3 DNA is TGTGCCAGCAGTGGAGGACTATTTTCCTACGAGCAGTACTTC.

The CDR3 reads CSAQDIGGLWAEAFF. The CDR3 bases are TGCAGCGCCCAAGATATAGGGGGGCTGTGGGCTGAAGCTTTCTTT. V is TRBV29-1 and J is TRBJ1-1; D is perhaps TRBD1 (6 bases). Germline V gene lookup returns CDR1 SQVTM and CDR2 ANQGSEA. Trimming removed 7 bases from V and 6 bases from J, with 24 bases in between. This CDR3 comprises 15 residues.

At least ten counts were recorded for this clonotype. The chain recombines TRBV7-8 with TRBJ1-1; 8 bases are a match to TRBD1. The length of the CDR3 is 14 residues. Per germline, CDR1 SGHVS and CDR2 FQNEAQ. Germline trimming cut 5 bases from V and 4 bases from J; bases unmatched to any gene: 6. The CDR3 reads CASSPLQGATEAFF. CDR3 sequence (DNA): TGTGCCAGCAGCCCTCTCCAGGGGGCCACTGAAGCTTTCTTT.

This clonotype has just a few counts. The V call is TRBV7-4, the J call TRBJ1-1; D remains ambiguous. This CDR3 is 15 amino acids long. V was pared by 4 bases and J by 2 bases, with 14 bases between. CDR1 is SGHVT, CDR2 SQSDAQ, per germline. CDR3 residues: CASSSPTSPNTEAFF. CDR3 coding DNA: TGTGCCAGCAGCTCTCCGACAAGCCCCAACACTGAAGCTTTCTTT.

The rearrangement joins TRBV9 to TRBJ2-5; 15 bases map to TRBD2. Germline CDR1 reads SGDLS; CDR2 reads YYNGEE. CDR3 size: 17 residues. V shed 3 bases, J shed 3 bases, and the junction held 6 bases outside the gene matches. In DNA, the CDR3 is TGTGCCAGCAGCGCGGGACTAGCGGGGGGACTCGAAGAGACCCAGTACTTC. Its translation is CASSAGLAGGLEETQYF.

This clonotype was counted many times. The rearrangement uses TRBV7-9 and TRBJ2-3, with D possibly TRBD1 on 6 matching bases. The ends were cut back, 3 bases at V and 3 bases at J, with 10 bases in the middle. In germline, CDR1 is SEHNR, CDR2 FQNEAQ (reference sequence). This CDR3 has 14 amino acids. The CDR3 DNA reads as TGTGCCAGCAGCTTGAGGACAGAAACAGATACGCAGTATTTT. This encodes CASSLRTETDTQYF. Complete variable domain (other parts from reference TRBV7-9 and TRBJ2-3): DTGVSQNPRHKITKRGQNVTFRCDPISEHNRLYWYRQTLGQGPEFLTYFQNEAQLEKSRLLSDRFSAERPKGSFSTLEIQRTEQGDSAMYLCASSLRTETDTQYFGPGTRLTVL.

This chain joins TRBV27 and TRBJ1-2; D gene unclear. CDR1 MNHEY and CDR2 SMNVEV come from the germline V gene (reference sequence). The CDR3 has 15 amino acids. The V end was cut by 0 bases, the J end by 4 bases, with 12 bases between. CDR3 DNA sequence: TGTGCCAGCAGTTTATCAACTGGGGTGGGCTATGGCTACACCTTC. It is translated as CASSLSTGVGYGYTF.